The source of this TCR beta chain is a study of monozygotic twins with inflammatory bowel disease. On this clonotype itself: The antigen is not known.

General observations from the study: Evidence failed to back one strong IBD-linked signal or clonotype.

The CDR3 has 12 amino acids. Germline lookup yields CDR1 MGHRA and CDR2 YSYEKL. cDNA for TCRalpha and TCRbeta was amplified by nested PCRs of about 15 then roughly 10 cycles. Using the 5' RACE reads, TCRdb records one entry per CDR3 protein without DNA. In total, the table holds 200,000 to 250,000 distinct CDR3 sequences. This TCR derives from a human donor with ulcerative colitis or Crohn's disease, or a healthy co-twin of an affected twin (not recorded which). Sequenced input: blood. The chain has TRBV4-1 and TRBJ1-6. CDR3 amino acids: CASSHPLSPLHF.